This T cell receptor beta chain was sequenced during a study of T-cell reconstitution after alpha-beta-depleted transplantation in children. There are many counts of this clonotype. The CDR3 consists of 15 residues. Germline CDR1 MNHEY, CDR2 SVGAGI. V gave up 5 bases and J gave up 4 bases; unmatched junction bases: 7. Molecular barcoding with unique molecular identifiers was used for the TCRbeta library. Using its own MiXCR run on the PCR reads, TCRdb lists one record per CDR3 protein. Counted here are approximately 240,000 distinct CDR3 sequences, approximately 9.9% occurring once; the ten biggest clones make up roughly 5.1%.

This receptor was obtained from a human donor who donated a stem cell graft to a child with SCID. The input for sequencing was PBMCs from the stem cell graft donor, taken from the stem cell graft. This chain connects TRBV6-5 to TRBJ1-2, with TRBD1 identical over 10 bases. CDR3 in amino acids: CASSIPGQGFYGYTF. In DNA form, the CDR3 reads TGTGCCAGCAGTATTCCGGGACAGGGGTTCTATGGCTACACCTTC.